The rows below give T cell receptor beta chains drawn from one sample of a study of blood T cell repertoires in COVID-19. Here immunoSEQ multiplex PCR was the method, and the copy in TCRdb shows in-frame clones only, minus some. Here the sample spans more than 120,000 clones, around four fifths being singletons. Sequenced material: peripheral blood. The receptors shown here come from a human donor in a cohort sampled during active COVID-19. CDR3s include the opening cysteine and the closing phenylalanine or tryptophan. Each record gives: CDR3 DNA, CDR3 protein, D gene, clone size, J gene, V gene. The D gene is left open where the match is weak. Expanded clones get a size class; other rows say once, few or many, or leave the size out.

TGTGCCTGGGGGGGACAGTCTAATGAAAAACTGTTTTTT	CAWGGQSNEKLFF	TRBD1	-	TRBJ1-4	TRBV30
TGTGCCAGCAGCCAGGCTCGAGAACACTTTAATAATTCACCCCTCCACTTT	CASSQAREHFNNSPLHF	-	few	TRBJ1-6	TRBV5-8
TGTGCCAGCAGTTTACTCTCAGATAAAGCTTTCTTT	CASSLLSDKAFF	-	-	TRBJ1-1	TRBV12-3/TRBV12-4
TGTGCCAGCAGCCAAGTAAGGACGGAGGAAGGGTACAATGAGCAGTTCTTC	CASSQVRTEEGYNEQFF	-	-	TRBJ2-1	TRBV3-1/TRBV3-2
TGTGCCAGCAGTTCCGCGGACTGGGCATCTGGAAACACCATATATTTT	CASSSADWASGNTIYF	-	few	TRBJ1-3	TRBV5-6
TGTGCCAGTTCTCCCGACACTTATGGCTACACCTTC	CASSPDTYGYTF	-	-	TRBJ1-2	TRBV19
TGTGCCAGCAGCCAAGACCCAGCGGGGGGGCCCGCTAGCACAGATACGCAGTATTTT	CASSQDPAGGPASTDTQYF	TRBD2	-	TRBJ2-3	TRBV4-2
TGTGCCAGCAGTGGGACGCGGGGCTCCTACGAGCAGTACTTC	CASSGTRGSYEQYF	-	-	TRBJ2-7	TRBV27
TGTGCCAGCAGTTCGAATCCCCCAGGTAGCGCCTACAATGAGCAGTTCTTC	CASSSNPPGSAYNEQFF	-	-	TRBJ2-1	TRBV27
TGCGCCAGCAGCCTCACTAGCGATGATACGCAGTATTTT	CASSLTSDDTQYF	TRBD2	-	TRBJ2-3	TRBV5-1
TGTGCCACCAGCAGAGATCTACCGACAGGGGGTAAAGGACAGCCCCAGCATTTT	CATSRDLPTGGKGQPQHF	TRBD1	once	TRBJ1-5	TRBV15
TGTGCCAGCAGTCCTCATGGACAGGGGGCCTCGGCTTTCTTT	CASSPHGQGASAFF	TRBD1	-	TRBJ1-1	TRBV7-2
TGTGCCACCAGCAGAGCAGGCACAACATACGAGCAGTACTTC	CATSRAGTTYEQYF	-	-	TRBJ2-7	TRBV15
TGTGCCAGCAGCAAAAGCGGAGTAGAAACCGGGGAGCTGTTTTTT	CASSKSGVETGELFF	-	-	TRBJ2-2	TRBV2
TGTGCCAGCAGCCCAGCCGGACAGGGCCTCTACAATGAGCAGTTCTTC	CASSPAGQGLYNEQFF	TRBD1	-	TRBJ2-1	TRBV4-2
TGTGCCAGCCCAGGGGGCGGGAACGGGGAGCTGTTTTTT	CASPGGGNGELFF	TRBD1	few	TRBJ2-2	TRBV6-5
TGTGCCAGCAGCCGGACTAGCGGGGCCACCGGGGAGCTGTTTTTT	CASSRTSGATGELFF	TRBD2	-	TRBJ2-2	TRBV2
TGTGCCAGTAGTATAGATTTAGGACAGCGGCTATACAATGAGCAGTTCTTC	CASSIDLGQRLYNEQFF	-	-	TRBJ2-1	TRBV19
TGTGCCAGCAGCAGGGAAAGGGGGCCGGAAGATACGCAGTATTTT	CASSRERGPEDTQYF	TRBD1	-	TRBJ2-3	TRBV2
TGCGCCAGCAGCCCTGGGGACACCACAGATACGCAGTATTTT	CASSPGDTTDTQYF	-	-	TRBJ2-3	TRBV5-1
TGTGCCAGCCGAGGGACAGGTAGATACGAGCAGTACTTC	CASRGTGRYEQYF	TRBD1	-	TRBJ2-7	TRBV2
TGTGCCATCAGTCCCGGGACAGGGGGCGGTGGCAATCAGCCCCAGCATTTT	CAISPGTGGGGNQPQHF	TRBD1	-	TRBJ1-5	TRBV10-3
TGCAGCGTTCGAGTCCCACCCGGGAACACTGAAGCTTTCTTT	CSVRVPPGNTEAFF	-	-	TRBJ1-1	TRBV29-1
TGTGCCAGCAGCATCCGACAGGGGGGGCTAGCGGGAGCGGACAATGAGCAGTTCTTC	CASSIRQGGLAGADNEQFF	-	-	TRBJ2-1	TRBV9
TGTGCCAGCAGGCTAGCCGACACCGGGGAGCTGTTTTTT	CASRLADTGELFF	-	-	TRBJ2-2	TRBV2
TGTGCCAGCAGCTTGGGGGCAGGGAACGAATACTATGGCTACACCTTC	CASSLGAGNEYYGYTF	-	-	TRBJ1-2	TRBV5-8
TGTGCCAGCACGGGAAACACTGAAGCTTTCTTT	CASTGNTEAFF	-	-	TRBJ1-1	TRBV2
TGTGCCAGCAGCTCTCAGGGATCGCCCTACGAGCAGTACTTC	CASSSQGSPYEQYF	-	-	TRBJ2-7	TRBV7-2
TGTGCCAGCAGTCCGGGACAGGGGACCCTAGCCCTCCACTTT	CASSPGQGTLALHF	TRBD1	-	TRBJ1-6	TRBV27
TGTGCCAGCAGCCGGGGGACTCTCCAGGGCTCCTATAATTCACCCCTCCACTTT	CASSRGTLQGSYNSPLHF	-	-	TRBJ1-6	TRBV28
TGTGCCAGCAGCGCGGGACAGTACAATGAGCAGTTCTTC	CASSAGQYNEQFF	-	-	TRBJ2-1	TRBV7-9
TGTGCCAGCAGTTTGCCCCCGGGGGAGGAACTGTTTTTT	CASSLPPGEELFF	-	-	TRBJ1-4	TRBV12-3/TRBV12-4
TGTGCCAGCAGTTTATTCCAGGCTAACTATGGCTACACCTTC	CASSLFQANYGYTF	-	-	TRBJ1-2	TRBV28
TGTGCCAGCGGATTAGCAAATTCACCCCTCCACTTT	CASGLANSPLHF	-	-	TRBJ1-6	TRBV6-5
TGTGCCAGCAGCCAAATCGCAGGGGGCACCCACACAGATACGCAGTATTTT	CASSQIAGGTHTDTQYF	TRBD1	few	TRBJ2-3	TRBV5-6
TGTGCCAGCAGCCCAGACAGGGGGCTTGATGAAAAACTGTTTTTT	CASSPDRGLDEKLFF	TRBD1	once	TRBJ1-4	TRBV3-1/TRBV3-2
TGTGCCAGCAGTCGTAAGCCGCTAAATTCACCCCTCCACTTT	CASSRKPLNSPLHF	-	-	TRBJ1-6	TRBV28
TGTGCCAGCAGCCTACAGACAGGGGGCGAGGATCAGCCCCAGCATTTT	CASSLQTGGEDQPQHF	TRBD1	-	TRBJ1-5	TRBV7-9
TGTGCCAGCAGCCCAGGACTAGCGGGGGATACAAAATTCTTC	CASSPGLAGDTKFF	TRBD2	-	TRBJ2-1	TRBV7-2
TGTGCCAGCAGTTTTGAGCGATATAGCAATCAGCCCCAGCATTTT	CASSFERYSNQPQHF	-	-	TRBJ1-5	TRBV28
TGCGCCAGCAGTGAGTCCCTCGGACCCCGGGGCGGGGAGCTGTTTTTT	CASSESLGPRGGELFF	-	-	TRBJ2-2	TRBV10-1
TGTGCCAGCTCATCAGGACAGGGCGAGATCCTCTATGGCTACACCTTC	CASSSGQGEILYGYTF	TRBD1	-	TRBJ1-2	TRBV18
TGTGCCAGCAGCGCTGGGGGGGCCATTTACGAGCAGTACTTC	CASSAGGAIYEQYF	-	-	TRBJ2-7	TRBV6-5
TGTGCCAGCAGCTCGGGACAGGGAAGAACCGGGGAGCTGTTTTTT	CASSSGQGRTGELFF	TRBD1	-	TRBJ2-2	TRBV7-9
TGTGCCAGCAGCTTTCCTAGCGGGGGGTCGGATACGCAGTATTTT	CASSFPSGGSDTQYF	TRBD2	-	TRBJ2-3	TRBV5-6
TGTGCCAGGAGTGACACCCAGACTCAGAGCTCCTACAATGAGCAGTTCTTC	CARSDTQTQSSYNEQFF	-	-	TRBJ2-1	TRBV2
TGTGCCAGCAGTGGCCAGACTAGCGGGCAAGAGACCCAGTACTTC	CASSGQTSGQETQYF	TRBD2	-	TRBJ2-5	TRBV2
TGTGCCAGCAGTTATAAGCTGAACACTGAAGCTTTCTTT	CASSYKLNTEAFF	-	-	TRBJ1-1	TRBV6-5
TGTGCCAGCAGCTTAATTGGGCTAGCGGGGGTCGAGACCCAGTACTTC	CASSLIGLAGVETQYF	TRBD2	-	TRBJ2-5	TRBV7-8
TGTGCCAGCTCACTAACTTGGACAGGGGAAGATAATGGCTACACCTTC	CASSLTWTGEDNGYTF	TRBD1	once	TRBJ1-2	TRBV18
TGTGCCAGCAGCTTGGCCGCAGGGGCGCTGCAGCATGGCTACACCTTC	CASSLAAGALQHGYTF	-	-	TRBJ1-2	TRBV5-6
TGTGCCAGCAGCCTCCGGGACAGACCCACAGATACGCAGTATTTT	CASSLRDRPTDTQYF	TRBD1	-	TRBJ2-3	TRBV9
TGTGCCAGCAGTACCTCCACTCAAGGGGACACTGAAGCTTTCTTT	CASSTSTQGDTEAFF	-	-	TRBJ1-1	TRBV6-6
TGTGCCAGCAGCGTAGAGGTACTAGCGGGGGGGAATGAGCAGTTCTTC	CASSVEVLAGGNEQFF	TRBD2	-	TRBJ2-1	TRBV9
TGCAGTGCTAGTCCTGCCCCCGGGACAGGGGGCGAGCAGTACTTC	CSASPAPGTGGEQYF	TRBD1	-	TRBJ2-7	TRBV20-1